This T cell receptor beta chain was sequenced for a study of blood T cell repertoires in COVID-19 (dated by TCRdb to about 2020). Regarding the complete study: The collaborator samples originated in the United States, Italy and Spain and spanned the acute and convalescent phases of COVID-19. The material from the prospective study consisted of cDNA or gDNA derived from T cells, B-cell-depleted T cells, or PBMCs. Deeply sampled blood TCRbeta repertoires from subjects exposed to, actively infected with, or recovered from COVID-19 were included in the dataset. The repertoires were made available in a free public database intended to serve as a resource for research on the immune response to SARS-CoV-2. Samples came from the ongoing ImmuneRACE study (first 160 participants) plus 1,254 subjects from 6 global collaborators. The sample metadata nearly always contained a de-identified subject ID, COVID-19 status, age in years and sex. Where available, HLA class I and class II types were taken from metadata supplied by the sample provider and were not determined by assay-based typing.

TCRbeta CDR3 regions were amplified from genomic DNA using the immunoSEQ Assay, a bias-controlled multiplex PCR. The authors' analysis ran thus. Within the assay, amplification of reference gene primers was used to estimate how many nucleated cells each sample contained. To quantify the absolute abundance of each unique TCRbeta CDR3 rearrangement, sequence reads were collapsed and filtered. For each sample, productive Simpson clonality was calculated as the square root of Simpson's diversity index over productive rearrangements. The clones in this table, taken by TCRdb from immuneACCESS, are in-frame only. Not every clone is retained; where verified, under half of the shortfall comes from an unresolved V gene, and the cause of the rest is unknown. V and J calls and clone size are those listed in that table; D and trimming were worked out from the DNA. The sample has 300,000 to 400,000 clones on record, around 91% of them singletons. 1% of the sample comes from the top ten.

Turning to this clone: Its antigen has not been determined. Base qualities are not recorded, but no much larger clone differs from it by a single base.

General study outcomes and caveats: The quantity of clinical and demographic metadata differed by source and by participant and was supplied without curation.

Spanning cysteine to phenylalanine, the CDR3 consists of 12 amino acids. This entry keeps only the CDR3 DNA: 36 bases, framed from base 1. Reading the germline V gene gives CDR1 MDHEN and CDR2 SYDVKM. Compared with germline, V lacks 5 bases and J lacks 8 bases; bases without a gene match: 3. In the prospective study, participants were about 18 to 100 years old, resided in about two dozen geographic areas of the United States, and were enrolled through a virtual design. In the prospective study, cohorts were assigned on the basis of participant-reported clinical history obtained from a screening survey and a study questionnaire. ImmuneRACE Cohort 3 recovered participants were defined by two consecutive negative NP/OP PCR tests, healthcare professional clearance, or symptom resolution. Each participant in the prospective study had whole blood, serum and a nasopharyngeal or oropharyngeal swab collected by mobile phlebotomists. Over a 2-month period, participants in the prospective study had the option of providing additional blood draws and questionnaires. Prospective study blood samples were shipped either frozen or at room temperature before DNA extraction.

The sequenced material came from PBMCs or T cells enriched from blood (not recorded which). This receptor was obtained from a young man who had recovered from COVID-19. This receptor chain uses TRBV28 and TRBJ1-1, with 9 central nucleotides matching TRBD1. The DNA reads TGTGCCAGCAGTACCGGGACAGGGGAAGCTTTCTTT. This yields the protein CASSTGTGEAFF.